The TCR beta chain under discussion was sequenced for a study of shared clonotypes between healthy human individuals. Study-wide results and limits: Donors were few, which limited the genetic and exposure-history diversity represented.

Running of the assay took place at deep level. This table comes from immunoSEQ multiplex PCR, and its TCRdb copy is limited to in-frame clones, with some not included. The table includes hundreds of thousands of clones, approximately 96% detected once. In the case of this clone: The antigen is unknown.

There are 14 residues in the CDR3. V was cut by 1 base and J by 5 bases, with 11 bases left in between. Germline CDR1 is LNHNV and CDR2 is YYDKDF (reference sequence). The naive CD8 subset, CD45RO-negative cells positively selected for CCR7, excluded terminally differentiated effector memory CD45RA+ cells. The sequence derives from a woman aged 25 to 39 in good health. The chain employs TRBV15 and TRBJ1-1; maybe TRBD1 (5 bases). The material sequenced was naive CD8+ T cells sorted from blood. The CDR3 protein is CATSRGEGDTEAFF. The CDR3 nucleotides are TGTGCCACCAGCAGAGGCGAAGGGGATACTGAAGCTTTCTTT.